This T cell receptor beta chain derives from a study of T cells in localized non-small cell lung cancer. Study-level results: Heterogeneity stays possible, as sequencing covered only one tumor region.

This clone was counted between two and nine times. Its antigen is undetermined. Trimming left V 5 bases short and J 0 bases short, with 8 bases between. Germline CDR1 reads SGHNT; CDR2 reads YYREEE (reference sequence). The CDR3 loop spans 13 amino acids. Produced via immunoSEQ multiplex PCR; TCRdb's table is partial and in-frame only. This sample carries 45,000 to 55,000 clones, roughly 89% of them seen once, and the ten largest clones take 18%. The receptor's source is a male donor at least 60 years old with stage III squamous cell lung carcinoma. Sample: peripheral blood, taken before any cancer treatment. The chain employs TRBV5-4 and TRBJ1-2, with D maybe TRBD1 (5 bases). CDR3 bases: TGTGCCAGCAGGGAGGGGACTAACTATGGCTACACCTTC. This codes for CASREGTNYGYTF.